These T cell receptor beta chains were read from a single sample in a study of T-cell reconstitution after alpha-beta-depleted transplantation in children. TCRdb reanalysed the PCR reads using MiXCR and keeps one entry per CDR3 protein. The profile shows approximately 350,000 distinct CDR3 sequences, 15% to 20% of them singletons. Sample: PBMCs, mostly from graft donor cells, taken 360 days after TCRalphabeta/CD19-depleted stem cell transplant. Receptors were obtained from a male patient between 2 and 15 years old who had a stem cell transplant for acute lymphoblastic leukemia, so the T cells may come from the graft donor. CDR3s include the opening cysteine and the closing phenylalanine or tryptophan. Fields, in order: clone size, V gene, J gene, D gene, CDR3 protein, CDR3 DNA. A D gene is named only where the DNA matches it firmly. Part of the rows lack a size; the others show once, few, many or a class for expanded clones.

many,TRBV9,TRBJ1-2,-,CASRGDVLEGYTF,TGTGCCAGCAGGGGGGACGTGCTTGAAGGCTACACCTTC
-,TRBV12-3/TRBV12-4,TRBJ2-5,-,CASGARGRETQYF,TGTGCCAGCGGGGCCAGGGGACGGGAGACCCAGTACTTC
-,TRBV29-1,TRBJ2-3,-,CSASRQDTQYF,TGCAGCGCCTCTCGGCAAGATACGCAGTATTTT
many,TRBV15,TRBJ2-3,-,CATSRESTTGTDTQYF,TGTGCCACCAGCAGAGAATCAACTACGGGCACAGATACGCAGTATTTT
few,TRBV24-1,TRBJ2-1,TRBD2,CATSEDRLATYNEQFF,TGTGCCACCAGTGAAGATAGACTAGCGACCTACAATGAGCAGTTCTTC
-,TRBV3-1,TRBJ1-1,-,CASSQDLIAGDTEAFF,TGTGCCAGCAGCCAAGACTTAATTGCCGGCGACACTGAAGCTTTCTTT
-,TRBV5-1,TRBJ2-1,-,CASSLAIRESYNEQFF,TGCGCCAGCAGCTTGGCCATTCGGGAGAGTTACAATGAGCAGTTCTTC
many,TRBV4-1,TRBJ2-1,TRBD2,CASSQDWHGLAGGLRSYNEQFF,TGCGCCAGCAGCCAAGATTGGCATGGACTAGCGGGAGGATTGCGCTCCTACAATGAGCAGTTCTTC
-,TRBV12-3/TRBV12-4,TRBJ2-1,-,CASSLARRVGEQFF,TGTGCCAGCAGTTTAGCGCGCAGGGTCGGTGAGCAGTTCTTC
-,TRBV27,TRBJ2-2,-,CASSLAGTPRTGELFF,TGTGCCAGCAGTTTAGCTGGGACTCCTCGCACCGGGGAGCTGTTTTTT
many,TRBV28,TRBJ1-5,-,CASTYRTGRNQPQHF,TGTGCCAGCACTTATCGTACAGGGCGCAATCAGCCCCAGCATTTT
-,TRBV20-1,TRBJ2-1,TRBD2,CSASAASGPPNEQFF,TGCAGTGCTAGTGCGGCTAGCGGGCCCCCAAATGAGCAGTTCTTC
many,TRBV12-3/TRBV12-4,TRBJ2-7,-,CASSLDPYEQYF,TGCGCCAGCAGCTTGGACCCCTACGAGCAGTACTTC
few,TRBV6-2/TRBV6-3,TRBJ1-3,-,CASSYVGNTIYF,TGTGCCAGCAGTTACGTCGGAAACACCATATATTTT
-,TRBV29-1,TRBJ1-4,-,CSVGRGGSDEKLFF,TGCAGCGTAGGACGCGGGGGCTCTGATGAAAAACTGTTTTTT
few,TRBV9,TRBJ1-6,-,CASSVQLGDSPLHF,TGTGCCAGCAGCGTACAGCTCGGAGATTCACCCCTCCACTTT